This T cell receptor (beta chain) was documented in a study of memory CD8 T cells in hepatitis C reinfection. The repertoire was sequenced with immunoSEQ multiplex PCR; TCRdb's copy has only in-frame clones and lacks some. The data hold about 46,000 clones, with 85% to 90% observed a single time. Time point given: late/post reinfection, 12 to 24 weeks after detection. Sorted cells were sequenced directly ex vivo without any in vitro expansion. Donors were people who inject drugs in the Montreal HEPCO cohort. A couple of donors provided sorted CD3+ CD8+ CD45RO- naive CD8 T cells at all three reinfection time points. On this clone itself: Antigen specificity is unknown.

Study outcomes and limitations: Only four or five donors prevented definitive conclusions about public clonotypes.

The sequence was collected from a man younger than 35 with hepatitis C virus infection. Sequencing was carried out using naive CD8+ T cells sorted from blood.

CDR3 in DNA: TGTGCCAGCAGCTTACCGGGACTTCGCAATGAGCAGTTCTTC. This gives the protein CASSLPGLRNEQFF. The gene calls are TRBV7-8 and TRBJ2-1; the D gene is possibly TRBD2 (6 bases). The CDR3 has 14 residues. In germline, CDR1 is SGHVS, CDR2 FQNEAQ. V was clipped by 2 bases and J by 6 bases, with 11 bases between them. The full variable domain, with the rest looked up from reference TRBV7-8 and TRBJ2-1, is GAGVSQSPRYKVAKRGQDVALRCDPISGHVSLFWYQQALGQGPEFLTYFQNEAQLDKSGLPSDRFFAERPEGSVSTLKIQRTQQEDSAVYLCASSLPGLRNEQFFGPGTRLTVL.